The 15 T cell receptor beta chains presented below share a single source sample, sequenced in a study of identical twins. TCRdb reprocessed the 5' RACE reads with MiXCR, giving one entry per CDR3 protein. The data contain 200,000 to 300,000 distinct CDR3 sequences, about 7.3% of them singletons. This same sample was also part of a study on yellow fever vaccine responses in identical twins.

The sample was memory (CD45RO+) T cells sorted from blood. These receptors came from a young woman in good health.

V is TRBV6-1 and J is TRBJ1-2; D is perhaps TRBD1 (5 bases). Deletions cut 4 bases from V and 8 bases from J, with 11 bases between. CDR1 is MNHNS, CDR2 SASEGT, per germline. This CDR3 comprises 12 residues. CDR3 loop: CASSAQGFGYTF. The CDR3 DNA follows: TGTGCCAGCAGTGCCCAGGGTTTCGGCTACACCTTC.

The sample holds many counts of this clonotype. The gene calls are TRBV12-3 or TRBV12-4 and TRBJ1-5; D might be TRBD1 (5 bases). V lost 5 bases and J 3 bases, leaving 14 bases between the germline ends. The CDR3 is 15 amino acids. In DNA form, the CDR3 reads TGTGCCAGCAGTCCACCCGGGGGGTTCAATCAGCCCCAGCATTTT. Protein product: CASSPPGGFNQPQHF.

This chain links TRBV2 with TRBJ2-3; 9 nucleotides align to TRBD2. Germline CDR1 is SNHLY and CDR2 is FYNNEI. V lost 3 bases to trimming and J lost 5 bases; unmatched junction nucleotides: 12. CDR3 length equals 17 residues. The CDR3 DNA is TGTGCCAGCAGTGACGCGGGAGGGCCCTACGAGAAAGATACGCAGTATTTT. It codes for CASSDAGGPYEKDTQYF.

In its sample, this clonotype was seen many times. The CDR3 nucleotides read TGTGCCACCAGCAGAGAACAGGGATTCTCCTACGAGCAGTACTTC. Translated: CATSREQGFSYEQYF. This rearrangement joins TRBV15 to TRBJ2-7; D perhaps matches TRBD1 (6 bases). In germline, CDR1 is LNHNV, CDR2 YYDKDF (reference sequence). The CDR3 consists of 15 residues. Trimming cost V 0 bases and J 0 bases, with 9 bases left between them.

This clonotype showed up just a few times. The V gene is TRBV5-4, the J gene TRBJ2-1; D ambiguous. Germline V gene data show CDR1 as SGHNT and CDR2 as YYREEE (reference sequence). The CDR3 is made up of 14 amino acids. The ends were cut back, 3 bases at V and 8 bases at J, with 15 bases in the middle. The CDR3, as DNA: TGTGCCAGCAGCTACTTGTTCGCGATGGATGAGCAGTTCTTC. Its translation: CASSYLFAMDEQFF.

V usage is TRBV12-3 or TRBV12-4 and J usage is TRBJ2-2; TRBD1 matches at 8 bases. CDR3 length: 15 amino acids. V lost 4 bases, J lost 5 bases, and 6 bases stayed unmatched. CDR3 sequence (DNA): TGTGCCAGCAGTTGTGCCAGGGGGCGAACCGGGGAGCTGTTTTTT. Residues: CASSCARGRTGELFF.

The V and J genes are TRBV25-1 and TRBJ2-1, with 14 bases fitting TRBD2. Losses at the gene ends were 4 bases for V and 6 bases for J; bases not matched to a gene: 5. This CDR3 spans 16 amino acids. Germline V gives CDR1 MGHDK, CDR2 SYGVNS. The CDR3 DNA is TGTGCCAGCAGTGCCGGGACTAGCGGGAGTGGCAATGAGCAGTTCTTC. This sequence encodes CASSAGTSGSGNEQFF.

This clonotype was counted many times. The chain employs TRBV12-3 or TRBV12-4 and TRBJ1-5; perhaps TRBD1 as D (5 bases). V shed 6 bases and J shed 3 bases, with 18 bases lying between them. The CDR3 has 16 residues. The CDR3 nucleotides are TGTGCCAGCAGCACCTCTTTGGCGGGGGACAATCAGCCCCAGCATTTT. This codes for CASSTSLAGDNQPQHF.

This rearrangement joins TRBV29-1 to TRBJ1-3; D may be TRBD1 (5 bases). The CDR3 is 15 residues long. V dropped 5 bases and J dropped 0 bases, with 14 bases sitting between them. The germline V gene encodes CDR1 SQVTM and CDR2 ANQGSEA. CDR3 protein: CSVSTDRNSGNTIYF. DNA for the CDR3: TGCAGCGTTTCCACCGACAGAAACTCTGGAAACACCATATATTTT.

The chain recombines TRBV7-9 with TRBJ2-5; 8 positions match TRBD2. In germline, CDR1 is SEHNR, CDR2 FQNEAQ (reference sequence). This CDR3 is built from 17 residues. Germline trimming cut 5 bases from V and 4 bases from J; bases unmatched to any gene: 15. CDR3 residues: CASSPGGDLFWIETQYF. The DNA of the CDR3 is TGTGCCAGCAGCCCCGGGGGGGACCTCTTCTGGATAGAGACCCAGTACTTC.

The chain couples TRBV5-5 to TRBJ2-7, with 11 bases fitting TRBD2. Germline V gene lookup returns CDR1 SGHKS and CDR2 YYEKEE (reference sequence). CDR3 length: 17 amino acids. V gave up 3 bases and J gave up 1 base; unmatched junction bases: 9. CDR3 bases: TGTGCCAGCAGCTACACCCCTACTAGCGGGAGTTCCTACGAGCAGTACTTC. This encodes CASSYTPTSGSSYEQYF.

This clonotype was seen many times. The chain employs TRBV29-1 and TRBJ2-1, with 10 nucleotides matching TRBD1. The CDR3 has 16 amino acids. J lost 8 bases, V lost 3 bases, and 13 bases had no gene match. The germline gives CDR1 SQVTM, CDR2 ANQGSEA. Here the CDR3 reads CSVDPSQGQGFYEQFF. Written as DNA, the CDR3 is TGCAGCGTTGACCCTTCTCAGGGACAGGGGTTTTATGAGCAGTTCTTC.

This clonotype was counted ten times or more. This chain uses TRBV9 with TRBJ2-1, with 13 bases matching TRBD2. This CDR3 is built from 15 residues. Looked up from germline, CDR1 is SGDLS and CDR2 is YYNGEE. Germline trimming cut 1 base from V and 9 bases from J; bases unmatched to any gene: 4. This chain's CDR3 is CASSVTSGRAAEQFF. The CDR3 region has the DNA TGTGCCAGCAGCGTAACTAGCGGGAGGGCCGCTGAGCAGTTCTTC. Based on the CDR3 plus reference TRBV9 and TRBJ2-1, the full variable domain is DSGVTQTPKHLITATGQRVTLRCSPRSGDLSVYWYQQSLDQGLQFLIQYYNGEERAKGNILERFSAQQFPDLHSELNLSSLELGDSALYFCASSVTSGRAAEQFFGPGTRLTVL.

V is TRBV28 and J is TRBJ2-7, with 7 nucleotides matching TRBD2. From germline, CDR1 is MDHEN and CDR2 SYDVKM. The CDR3 has 14 residues. The V gene end was trimmed by 7 bases and the J gene end by 0 bases; junction bases not matched to a gene: 6. CDR3 DNA sequence: TGTGCCAGCAAGCGGGGCAGGAACTCCTACGAGCAGTACTTC. It is translated as CASKRGRNSYEQYF.

The sample holds a few counts of this clonotype. This rearrangement joins TRBV6-5 to TRBJ2-1; maybe TRBD1 (5 bases). V was pared by 4 bases and J by 9 bases, with 16 bases between. The CDR3 spans 14 residues. Germline assignment: CDR1 MNHEY and CDR2 SVGAGI. The chain's CDR3 is CASSLSGRQGEQFF. DNA of the CDR3: TGTGCCAGCAGTTTATCAGGTCGGCAGGGTGAGCAGTTCTTC.